The rows below give T cell receptor beta chains drawn from one sample of a study of blood T cells in healthy people across ages. MiXCR, run by TCRdb on the 5' RACE reads, gives a single entry per CDR3 protein. The table includes about 580,000 distinct CDR3 sequences, roughly 48% detected once. The sequencing input was blood. Receptor source: an elderly man in good health. CDR3s include the opening cysteine and the closing phenylalanine or tryptophan. D genes are given only for firm matches. Some rows have no size entry. The others give once, few or many, or a class for an expanded clone.

clone_size | j_call | v_call | d_call | cdr3_nt | cdr3_aa
- | TRBJ2-1 | TRBV15 | TRBD2 | TGTGCCACCAGCAGAGATTCGGGGGGGGTTTACAATGAGCAGTTCTTC | CATSRDSGGVYNEQFF
- | TRBJ1-5 | TRBV6-2/TRBV6-3 | - | TGTGCCAGCAGTCCGGGGAGGGGGACCGATCAGCCCCAGCATTTT | CASSPGRGTDQPQHF
few | TRBJ2-5 | TRBV20-1 | - | TGCAGTGCACCGAGACTAGAAGAGACCCAGTACTTC | CSAPRLEETQYF
- | TRBJ2-7 | TRBV2 | - | TGTGCCAGCAGTGAAGCCGGGGGCACCTACGAGCAGTACTTC | CASSEAGGTYEQYF
- | TRBJ2-3 | TRBV20-1 | TRBD2 | TGCAGTGTTAGAGGGAGAGGGAGGGCCTCGAGCACAGATACGCAGTATTTT | CSVRGRGRASSTDTQYF
few | TRBJ2-3 | TRBV12-3/TRBV12-4 | - | TGTGCCAGCAGTTTTCGTACCCCAGATACGCAGTATTTT | CASSFRTPDTQYF
many | TRBJ2-1 | TRBV6-5 | TRBD2 | TGTGCCAGCAGTTACTCTCCGCCTAGCGGGAGTTTGAATGAGCAGTTCTTC | CASSYSPPSGSLNEQFF
- | TRBJ1-5 | TRBV7-2 | - | TGTGCCAGCAGCTTAGCCTGGAAGGGAAACAATCAGCCCCAGCATTTT | CASSLAWKGNNQPQHF
- | TRBJ2-7 | TRBV29-1 | TRBD1 | TGCAGCGGCCGACAGGGCCTTTACGGGGACGAGCAGTACTTC | CSGRQGLYGDEQYF
- | TRBJ1-5 | TRBV6-1 | - | TGTGCCAGCCGAAGGGATCAGCCCCAGCATTTT | CASRRDQPQHF
- | TRBJ1-1 | TRBV20-1 | TRBD1 | TGCAGTGCGACAGACAGGGGGTGTGACGCTTTCTTT | CSATDRGCDAFF
- | TRBJ2-3 | TRBV7-2 | - | TGTGCCAGCAGCCCGGTGACCGTTAACACAGATACGCAGTATTTT | CASSPVTVNTDTQYF
- | TRBJ2-6 | TRBV5-1 | TRBD1 | TGCGCCAGCAGCTCCCTTTCGACAGGGGGTCCCTCTGGGGCCAACGTCCTGACTTTC | CASSSLSTGGPSGANVLTF
- | TRBJ2-1 | TRBV20-1 | - | TGCAGTGCTAGAGATAACGCGGGGCCCTACAATGAGCAGTTCTTC | CSARDNAGPYNEQFF
- | TRBJ2-5 | TRBV4-2 | - | TGTGCCAGCAGCCAAGGGGGAGTCGAGACCCAGTACTTC | CASSQGGVETQYF
- | TRBJ2-1 | TRBV18 | - | TGTGCCAGCTCACCGGGCCGCGAGAGCAATGAGCAGTTCTTC | CASSPGRESNEQFF
- | TRBJ2-1 | TRBV7-2 | TRBD2 | TGTGCCAGCAGCTCGGGACTAGCGGGAGGTATAGACAATGAGCAGTTCTTC | CASSSGLAGGIDNEQFF
- | TRBJ2-3 | TRBV20-1 | TRBD1 | TGCAGTGCTAGTCGGACAGGGGATGCAGATACGCAGTATTTT | CSASRTGDADTQYF
many | TRBJ2-1 | TRBV6-6 | - | TGTGCCAGCAGTTTAAATAGACCGAATGAGCAGTTCTTC | CASSLNRPNEQFF
many | TRBJ1-2 | TRBV6-5 | - | TGTGCCAGCAGTTACCAGCAGACAGTGGGAGGCTATGGCTACACCTTC | CASSYQQTVGGYGYTF
- | TRBJ2-7 | TRBV5-1 | TRBD2 | TGCGCCAGCAGCTTGGGGACTAGCGGGAGGGTCTACGAGCAGTACTTC | CASSLGTSGRVYEQYF
- | TRBJ2-3 | TRBV6-2/TRBV6-3 | - | TGTGCCAGCAGTTGGCCGGGACACCGCACAGATACGCAGTATTTT | CASSWPGHRTDTQYF
- | TRBJ2-5 | TRBV29-1 | - | TGCAGCGTTCGAGGGGTGGGAGAGACCCAGTACTTC | CSVRGVGETQYF
many | TRBJ2-7 | TRBV6-6 | - | TGTGCCAGCAGTTCTCCGGACGGCTACGAGCAGTACTTC | CASSSPDGYEQYF
- | TRBJ1-1 | TRBV29-1 | - | TGCAGCGTTGGTAACACGGGGAACACTGAAGCTTTCTTT | CSVGNTGNTEAFF
- | TRBJ1-1 | TRBV5-6 | - | TGTGCCAGCAGCTTGCTCAGAGCGGACACTGAAGCTTTCTTT | CASSLLRADTEAFF
- | TRBJ2-6 | TRBV5-1 | - | TGCGCCAGCGTCACCAATCCGTCTGGGGCCAACGTCCTGACTTTC | CASVTNPSGANVLTF
- | TRBJ1-1 | TRBV25-1 | - | TGTGCCAGCAGATTCGGGAGGGACCCAGGGAGGAACACTGAAGCTTTCTTT | CASRFGRDPGRNTEAFF
few | TRBJ2-1 | TRBV20-1 | TRBD2 | TGCAGTGCTAGAGGCGCGACTAGCGGTTTCGCTGAGCAGTTCTTC | CSARGATSGFAEQFF
few | TRBJ2-7 | TRBV6-6 | - | TGTGCCAGCAGTGACGATGGGCAAAACGAGCAGTACTTC | CASSDDGQNEQYF
few | TRBJ2-1 | TRBV20-1 | - | TGCAGTGCTCCCAGCCAGGGGACGAGCGCGAATGAGCAGTTCTTC | CSAPSQGTSANEQFF
- | TRBJ2-1 | TRBV3-1 | - | TGTGCCAGCAGTGCTAGGTACAATGAGCAGTTCTTC | CASSARYNEQFF
- | TRBJ2-3 | TRBV3-1 | - | TGTGCCAGCAGCCAAGTGGGCGACAACACAGATACGCAGTATTTT | CASSQVGDNTDTQYF
- | TRBJ1-2 | TRBV6-6 | - | TGTGCCAGCAGTCACGACAAGGGCGAGGGCTACACCTTC | CASSHDKGEGYTF
- | TRBJ1-5 | TRBV6-5 | - | TGTGCCAGCAGTTACTCGTATCTAGGGGATCAGCCCCAGCATTTT | CASSYSYLGDQPQHF
- | TRBJ2-5 | TRBV7-2 | TRBD2 | TGTGCCAGCAGCTTATTTTGGCGGGGGGGCGAGGAGACCCAGTACTTC | CASSLFWRGGEETQYF
- | TRBJ2-3 | TRBV21-1 | - | TGTGCCAGCAGCAAAGGTCCCTGGGACAGGGGGCTCTGTAGTCCAGATACGCAGTATTTT | CASSKGPWDRGLCSPDTQYF
- | TRBJ2-7 | TRBV7-2 | - | TGTGCCAGCAGCTCCTCAATGTCACTCTCCTACGAGCAGTACTTC | CASSSSMSLSYEQYF
- | TRBJ2-7 | TRBV7-6 | - | TGTGCCAGCAGCCCCATTCCACAGCACGAGCAGTACTTC | CASSPIPQHEQYF
few | TRBJ1-2 | TRBV29-1 | - | TGCAGCGTTGAAAGCCCTAACTATGGCTACACCTTC | CSVESPNYGYTF
- | TRBJ1-1 | TRBV20-1 | - | TGCAGTGCTAGAGAACCACGGGGTGGCACTGAAGCTTTCTTT | CSAREPRGGTEAFF
- | TRBJ2-7 | TRBV28 | TRBD2 | TGTGCCAGCAGTTTAGGGCTAGCGGGTTACTACGAGCAGTACTTC | CASSLGLAGYYEQYF
- | TRBJ2-1 | TRBV7-2 | - | TGTGCCAGCAGCTTCCAAACGTCCGGGAACCATGAGCAGTTCTTC | CASSFQTSGNHEQFF
many | TRBJ2-5 | TRBV6-6 | TRBD2 | TGTGCCAGCAGAAAACCGGGGGGGGCTTGGGAGACCCAGTACTTC | CASRKPGGAWETQYF
- | TRBJ1-4 | TRBV6-1 | - | TGTGCCTCCCTGAAGGAGTCGGGGGTTGGTGAAAAACTGTTTTTT | CASLKESGVGEKLFF